These T cell receptor beta chains were read from a single sample in a study of identical twins. TCRdb reprocessed the 5' RACE reads via MiXCR and lists one record per CDR3 protein. The data hold around 250,000 distinct CDR3 sequences, with roughly 13% observed a single time. This same sample was also part of a study on yellow fever vaccine responses in identical twins.

The material sequenced was memory (CD45RO+) T cells sorted from blood. The origin of the receptors is a woman between 18 and 30 years old in good health. The CDR3 runs from the conserved cysteine through the conserved F or W. The D gene is left open where the match is weak. Clone size is stated in some rows and not others, as once, few, many or a class when expanded.

V: TRBV7-2; size: many; D: TRBD1; J: TRBJ2-3; DNA: TGTGCCAGCAGCCCCCGACAGGGGGCAACAGATACGCAGTATTTT; CDR3: CASSPRQGATDTQYF
V: TRBV20-1; size: -; D: -; J: TRBJ2-1; DNA: TGCAGTGCCGAAAAACTAGTCTACAATGAGCAGTTCTTC; CDR3: CSAEKLVYNEQFF
V: TRBV27; size: few; D: TRBD1; J: TRBJ2-7; DNA: TGTGCCAGCAGTTTATCGACAGGGGACTACGAGCAGTACTTC; CDR3: CASSLSTGDYEQYF
V: TRBV4-2; size: -; D: TRBD2; J: TRBJ2-7; DNA: TGTGCCAGCAGCCAAGAATCCTTGGGCGGGGGCTCCTACGAGCAGTACTTC; CDR3: CASSQESLGGGSYEQYF
V: TRBV3-1; size: -; D: TRBD2; J: TRBJ2-7; DNA: TGTGCCAGCGCCGGCGGGGCGGGAGACCGCGAGCAGTACTTC; CDR3: CASAGGAGDREQYF
V: TRBV21-1; size: many; D: -; J: TRBJ2-1; DNA: TGTGCCAGCAGCAATTGGGGACAGGGGTTCGGGAGGGCCGGAAATGAGCAGTTCTTC; CDR3: CASSNWGQGFGRAGNEQFF
V: TRBV5-1; size: -; D: -; J: TRBJ2-1; DNA: TGCGCCAGCAGCTTGATTCGCGATGAGCAGTTCTTC; CDR3: CASSLIRDEQFF
V: TRBV6-1; size: many; D: -; J: TRBJ2-2; DNA: TGTGCCAGCAGCCGGAATTTGTTTAGCACCGGGGAGCTGTTTTTT; CDR3: CASSRNLFSTGELFF
V: TRBV25-1; size: many; D: TRBD1; J: TRBJ2-6; DNA: TGTGCCAGCAGTATCCGGGACAGGGGATCTGGGGCCAACGTCCTGACTTTC; CDR3: CASSIRDRGSGANVLTF
V: TRBV24-1; size: -; D: -; J: TRBJ2-5; DNA: TGTGCCACCAGGGGCACTCAAGAGACCCAGTACTTC; CDR3: CATRGTQETQYF
V: TRBV10-3; size: few; D: TRBD1; J: TRBJ1-2; DNA: TGTGCCATCAGTGGGCAAGGGACAGGGGGCAACTATGGCTACACCTTC; CDR3: CAISGQGTGGNYGYTF
V: TRBV12-3/TRBV12-4; size: few; D: TRBD1; J: TRBJ1-4; DNA: TGTGCCAGCAGACAGACAGGGGGCGATGAAAAACTGTTTTTT; CDR3: CASRQTGGDEKLFF
V: TRBV5-4; size: few; D: -; J: TRBJ2-2; DNA: TGTGCCAGCAGCTTTGCTGACAGGAACACCGGGGAGCTGTTTTTT; CDR3: CASSFADRNTGELFF
V: TRBV24-1; size: many; D: TRBD2; J: TRBJ2-3; DNA: TGTGCCACCCCGCGGGAGGCAGGGACAGATACGCAGTATTTT; CDR3: CATPREAGTDTQYF
V: TRBV11-2; size: few; D: TRBD2; J: TRBJ2-5; DNA: TGTGCCAGCAGCCCAACTAGGGGACTAGCGGAAGAGACCCAGTACTTC; CDR3: CASSPTRGLAEETQYF
V: TRBV6-1; size: many; D: -; J: TRBJ2-7; DNA: TGTGCCAGCAGTCATACAGGGCGACGGTCCTACGAGCAGTACTTC; CDR3: CASSHTGRRSYEQYF
V: TRBV7-9; size: few; D: -; J: TRBJ2-7; DNA: TGTGCCAGCAGCTCTAAGACAGGCACCTACGAGCAGTACTTC; CDR3: CASSSKTGTYEQYF
V: TRBV15; size: many; D: TRBD2; J: TRBJ2-1; DNA: TGTGCCACCAGCAGAGCGAGTAGTAGCGGGGCCTACAATGAGCAGTTCTTC; CDR3: CATSRASSSGAYNEQFF
V: TRBV28; size: many; D: -; J: TRBJ2-2; DNA: TGTGCCAGCAGTTTAGGCGGGGTGGACACCGGGGAGCTGTTTTTT; CDR3: CASSLGGVDTGELFF
V: TRBV7-8; size: -; D: TRBD1; J: TRBJ2-7; DNA: TGTGCCAGCAGCTTGGGGACAGACGCCAGGGCCTACGAGCAGTACTTC; CDR3: CASSLGTDARAYEQYF
V: TRBV29-1; size: many; D: TRBD2; J: TRBJ2-1; DNA: TGCAGCGTTAGACTAGCAAGTGAGCAGTTCTTC; CDR3: CSVRLASEQFF